Each of the 23 T cell receptor beta chains below was sequenced from the same sample in a study of OX40 agonist ivuxolimab in advanced cancers. The data were produced by immunoSEQ multiplex PCR, yet TCRdb's version contains in-frame clones alone and is incomplete. The sample has tens of thousands of clones, 75% to 90% seen once. This sample comprised CD4+ or CD8+ T cells sorted from blood, obtained in a trial of the OX40 agonist ivuxolimab. Receptor source: an adult with an advanced solid tumor such as melanoma, head and neck, liver or kidney cancer.

The V gene is TRBV19, the J gene TRBJ2-1, with 7 bases fitting TRBD2. Trimming took 3 bases from V and 7 from J; bases not matched to a gene: 9. The CDR3 sequence is 15 residues long. The V gene's germline CDR1 is LNHDA and CDR2 SQIVND (reference sequence). The CDR3 DNA sequence: TGTGCCAGTAGTATGAGGGATGGACTAGTGAATGAGCAGTTCTTC. It is translated as CASSMRDGLVNEQFF.

The chain uses TRBV6-1 and TRBJ1-3, with a weak D call TRBD1 (5 bases). The CDR3 extends over 14 amino acids. Germline V gene sequence: CDR1 MNHNS, CDR2 SASEGT. Trimming pared 6 bases from V and 1 base from J, leaving 10 bases between. CDR3 nucleotides: TGTGCCAGCAGGGGGGTTCTATCTGGAAACACCATATATTTT. The encoded protein is CASRGVLSGNTIYF.

The genes are TRBV30 and TRBJ1-1; 8 bases map to TRBD1. The length of the CDR3 is 13 residues. Germline V gene data show CDR1 as GTSNPN and CDR2 as SVGIG (reference sequence). J lost 5 bases, V lost 1 base, and 3 bases had no gene match. CDR3 nucleotide sequence: TGTGCCTGGAGTGACAGGGGGTGGACTGAAGCTTTCTTT. It is translated as CAWSDRGWTEAFF.

In the case of this clone: Other nucleotide sequences in the sample specify the same CDR3. The chain couples TRBV5-8 to TRBJ2-7, with 7 bases fitting TRBD1. CDR3 size: 14 residues. The ends lost 4 bases at V and 0 bases at J; junction bases unmatched: 4. From germline, CDR1 is SGHTS and CDR2 YDEGEE. Here the CDR3 reads CASSLGDSSYEQYF. As DNA, the CDR3 is TGTGCCAGCAGCCTCGGGGACAGCTCCTACGAGCAGTACTTC.

V usage is TRBV5-6 and J usage is TRBJ2-7, with D maybe TRBD1 (6 bases). V was pared by 4 bases and J by 7 bases, with 15 bases between. This CDR3 contains 13 residues. CDR1 and CDR2 (germline): SGHDT, YYEEEE. CDR3 bases: TGTGCCAGCAGCATGGGGGCAGGTGGAGAGCAGTACTTC. Translation gives CASSMGAGGEQYF.

This rearrangement joins TRBV2 to TRBJ2-1; D is possibly TRBD2 (6 bases). CDR3 length equals 17 residues. V lost 1 base to trimming and J lost 0 bases, with 13 bases between them. Germline CDR1 and CDR2: SNHLY and FYNNEI. DNA of the CDR3: TGTGCCAGCAGTGAAGTGCGGGGCGCCGACTCCTACAATGAGCAGTTCTTC. This translates into CASSEVRGADSYNEQFF. Drawing the rest from reference TRBV2 and TRBJ2-1, the complete variable domain is EPEVTQTPSHQVTQMGQEVILRCVPISNHLYFYWYRQILGQKVEFLVSFYNNEISEKSEIFDDQFSVERPDGSNFTLKIRSTKLEDSAMYFCASSEVRGADSYNEQFFGPGTRLTVL.

The gene calls are TRBV6-5 and TRBJ2-7, with a possible D match to TRBD1 (6 bases). V was trimmed by 6 bases and J by 3 bases, leaving 15 bases between them. CDR3 length: 14 residues. Germline V gives CDR1 MNHEY, CDR2 SVGAGI. The CDR3 spells CASSPGQTFYEQYF. The CDR3 DNA follows: TGTGCCAGCAGCCCCGGACAGACCTTCTACGAGCAGTACTTC.

V is TRBV28 and J is TRBJ2-3, with TRBD2 matching over 8 bases. J was trimmed by 2 bases and V by 1 base; bases with no gene match: 5. The CDR3 is 16 residues long. Germline loops: CDR1 MDHEN, CDR2 SYDVKM. The chain's CDR3 is CASSLLVLADTDTQYF. DNA of the CDR3: TGTGCCAGCAGTTTATTAGTACTAGCGGACACAGATACGCAGTATTTT.

This clone was seen more than once but under ten times. J is TRBJ2-7 and V is TRBV7-9; D is perhaps TRBD1 (6 bases). Trimming took off 5 bases at V and 1 base at J, with 9 bases between the two ends. Germline CDR1 SEHNR, CDR2 FQNEAQ (reference sequence). This CDR3 spans 13 amino acids. CDR3 sequence: CASSGQFSYEQYF. The CDR3 coding sequence is TGTGCCAGCAGCGGACAGTTTTCCTACGAGCAGTACTTC.

The CDR3: CASSISGTGGRDSPLHF. The CDR3 bases are TGCGCCAGCAGCATCTCCGGGACAGGGGGGAGGGATTCACCCCTCCACTTT. The chain employs TRBV5-1 and TRBJ1-6, with 11 positions matching TRBD1. J was trimmed by 8 bases and V by 4 bases; bases with no gene match: 11. This CDR3 has 17 residues. CDR1 and CDR2 from the germline V gene are SGHRS and YFSETQ.

The chain employs TRBV19 and TRBJ1-1, with D possibly matching TRBD1 (5 bases). In germline, CDR1 is LNHDA, CDR2 SQIVND (reference sequence). The CDR3 length is 11 residues. Trimming stripped 7 bases from V and 8 bases from J, with 11 bases between. The DNA of the CDR3 is TGTGCCAGTACAACCGGGGCCGAAGCTTTCTTT. Amino acids: CASTTGAEAFF.

This clone is judged medium-sized. The V gene is TRBV7-6, the J gene TRBJ1-1, with D maybe TRBD1 (6 bases). Germline CDR1 reads SGHVS; CDR2 reads FNYEAQ. There are 17 residues in the CDR3. The V and J ends lost 5 bases and 3 bases respectively, with 22 bases between them. CDR3 bases: TGTGCCAGCAGCCCCAGGGGAGGGGCGGGTTTGGACACTGAAGCTTTCTTT. Amino acids: CASSPRGGAGLDTEAFF.

The chain employs TRBV30 and TRBJ1-1, with D unresolved. This CDR3 has 17 residues. Between the trimmed V and J ends, which lost 0 bases and 5 bases, there was a span of 22 bases. Per germline, CDR1 GTSNPN and CDR2 SVGIG (reference sequence). CDR3 region: CAWSVRSGGYEGTEAFF. DNA of the CDR3: TGTGCCTGGAGTGTACGAAGTGGTGGGTACGAGGGTACTGAAGCTTTCTTT.

V and J are TRBV27 and TRBJ2-2, with TRBD1 as a possible D gene (6 bases). CDR1 is MNHEY and CDR2 is SMNVEV in the germline V gene (reference sequence). V was cut by 3 bases and J by 4 bases, with 18 bases left in between. This CDR3 has 17 residues. CDR3 DNA: TGTGCCAGCAGTTTCCAGTACCCCAACAGGGCCACCGGGGAGCTGTTTTTT. Its protein product is CASSFQYPNRATGELFF.

The chain combines TRBV2 with TRBJ1-2; no definite D call. This CDR3 comprises 12 residues. Germline V gene lookup returns CDR1 SNHLY and CDR2 FYNNEI. V gave up 8 bases and J gave up 2 bases, with 9 bases separating them. The CDR3 DNA sequence: TGTGCCAGCCTGGACGGAAACTATGGCTACACCTTC. As protein: CASLDGNYGYTF.

The chain carries TRBV19 and TRBJ2-7; 8 nucleotides line up with TRBD2. The CDR3 totals 15 residues. Losses at the gene ends were 3 bases for V and 1 base for J; bases not matched to a gene: 5. Germline lookup yields CDR1 LNHDA and CDR2 SQIVND (reference sequence). DNA of the CDR3: TGTGCCAGTAGTATGGGCGGGGGGCCGTCCTACGAGCAGTACTTC. As protein: CASSMGGGPSYEQYF.

This chain uses TRBV28 with TRBJ2-5; 11 bases match TRBD2. V lost 7 bases, J lost 5 bases, and 21 bases stayed unmatched. Germline CDR1 reads MDHEN; CDR2 reads SYDVKM. CDR3 length: 19 residues. CDR3 sequence: CASTPLEGLAGGPRETQYF. In DNA, the CDR3 is TGTGCCAGCACTCCCCTCGAGGGGTTAGCGGGAGGGCCGAGGGAGACCCAGTACTTC. Filled out from reference TRBV28 and TRBJ2-5, the complete variable domain reads DVKVTQSSRYLVKRTGEKVFLECVQDMDHENMFWYRQDPGLGLRLIYFSYDVKMKEKGDIPEGYSVSREKKERFSLILESASTNQTSMYLCASTPLEGLAGGPRETQYFGPGTRLLVL.

V and J are TRBV27 and TRBJ2-2, with D unresolved. The germline V and J ends were trimmed by 0 bases and 4 bases, with 3 bases remaining between them. Germline V gives CDR1 MNHEY, CDR2 SMNVEV (reference sequence). The CDR3 has 13 residues. The CDR3 loop is CASSLSGTGELFF. CDR3 DNA sequence: TGTGCCAGCAGTTTATCGGGCACCGGGGAGCTGTTTTTT.

The V and J genes are TRBV15 and TRBJ2-3; D is uncertain. The CDR3 has 17 residues. Germline V CDR1 and CDR2: LNHNV, YYDKDF (reference sequence). The V end lost 0 bases, the J end lost 1 base, and 14 bases lay between the germline ends. In DNA form, the CDR3 reads TGTGCCACCAGCAGAGAAGGAAGGGTAGCTGGCACAGATACGCAGTATTTT. It encodes CATSREGRVAGTDTQYF.

Here the CDR3 reads CASSRRDSSSYNEQFF. CDR3 DNA sequence: TGCGCCAGCAGCCGACGGGACTCCAGCTCCTACAATGAGCAGTTCTTC. V and J are TRBV5-1 and TRBJ2-1; D possibly corresponds to TRBD2 (6 bases). Between the trimmed V and J ends, which lost 4 bases and 0 bases, there was a span of 14 bases. Per germline, CDR1 SGHRS and CDR2 YFSETQ. The CDR3 is 16 amino acids.

This chain joins TRBV7-9 and TRBJ1-1; no clear D gene. V lost 1 base to trimming and J lost 4 bases, with 7 bases between them. CDR1 is SEHNR and CDR2 is FQNEAQ in the germline V gene (reference sequence). CDR3 length: 13 amino acids. The CDR3 loop is CASSLGSRTEAFF. DNA for the CDR3: TGTGCCAGCAGCTTAGGATCTCGCACTGAAGCTTTCTTT.

The chain recombines TRBV19 with TRBJ2-7; 8 nucleotides align to TRBD2. V shed 5 bases and J 0 bases; nucleotides not matched to a gene: 6. CDR3 length: 15 amino acids. Germline lookup yields CDR1 LNHDA and CDR2 SQIVND (reference sequence). The CDR3 nucleotides are TGTGCCAGTAGTGCATTTAGCGGGATCTCCTACGAGCAGTACTTC. It specifies CASSAFSGISYEQYF.

The chain carries TRBV4-2 and TRBJ2-7; D uncertain. The CDR3 runs 15 residues. Germline V gene data show CDR1 as LGHNA and CDR2 as YNFKEQ. The V and J ends lost 0 bases and 0 bases respectively, with 9 bases between them. CDR3 bases: TGTGCCAGCAGCCAAGAAGATTGGAGCTCCTACGAGCAGTACTTC. Translation: CASSQEDWSSYEQYF.